This TCR beta chain was documented in a study of blood T cells in healthy people across ages. The wider study: Per every two T cells, about one barcoded beta molecule was captured by template switching.

With V trimmed by 1 base and J by 4 bases, 12 bases remained unmatched. Germline lookup yields CDR1 SGHTA and CDR2 FQGNSA. The CDR3 extends over 18 amino acids. Primers used in a second PCR of about 6 to 12 cycles were a sample-barcoded 5' primer and a J-beta primer mix. All samples yielded 2.5 million or more CDR3-containing paired-end reads. TCRdb processed the 5' RACE reads anew with MiXCR; each CDR3 protein has one entry. This sample has approximately 690,000 distinct CDR3 sequences, with 40% to 45% found just once. This chain connects TRBV7-2 to TRBJ2-3, with 9 bases identical to TRBD1. The sequence came from a man at least 80 years old in good health. Source material: blood. In nucleotides, the CDR3 is TGTGCCAGCAGCTTAGTAGGGACAGGGAGAATAGGCGCAGATACGCAGTATTTT. The encoded protein is CASSLVGTGRIGADTQYF.